Shown below are 22 T cell receptor beta chains from a single sample sequenced in a study of cytomegalovirus exposure and HLA in healthy donors. Repertoires were generated with immunoSEQ multiplex PCR, while TCRdb's copy carries only in-frame clones and drops some. The table includes approximately 300,000 clones, approximately 90% detected once. Sequenced material: PBMCs. The receptors were gathered from a woman under 40 in good health and CMV-seropositive.

The chain couples TRBV30 to TRBJ1-2; 8 bases map to TRBD1. V was clipped by 4 bases and J by 6 bases; unmatched bases: 10. There are 14 residues in the CDR3. CDR1 and CDR2 (germline): GTSNPN, SVGIG (reference sequence). CDR3 in DNA: TGTGCCTGGACCATGGACAGGGCGACAGATGGCTACACCTTC. Translated: CAWTMDRATDGYTF.

The J gene is TRBJ2-3, the V gene TRBV6-5, with D maybe TRBD2 (6 bases). Germline loops: CDR1 MNHEY, CDR2 SVGAGI. This CDR3 is built from 13 residues. Between the trimmed V and J ends, which lost 6 bases and 6 bases, there was a span of 13 bases. Here the CDR3 reads CASRVTREDTQYF. The DNA for the CDR3 is TGTGCCAGCAGAGTTACTCGGGAGGATACGCAGTATTTT.

This chain links TRBV19 with TRBJ1-1; D possibly corresponds to TRBD1 (6 bases). V was cut by 3 bases and J by 0 bases, with 8 bases left in between. CDR3 length: 14 amino acids. Per the germline V gene, CDR1 is LNHDA and CDR2 is SQIVND (reference sequence). The CDR3 DNA is TGTGCCAGTAGTATGGGGGCCCTGAACACTGAAGCTTTCTTT. Amino acids: CASSMGALNTEAFF. Full variable domain (rest looked up from reference TRBV19 and TRBJ1-1): DGGITQSPKYLFRKEGQNVTLSCEQNLNHDAMYWYRQDPGQGLRLIYYSQIVNDFQKGDIAEGYSVSREKKESFPLTVTSAQKNPTAFYLCASSMGALNTEAFFGQGTRLTVV.

The sample holds one count of this clone. This chain links TRBV5-6 with TRBJ2-5; D remains ambiguous. The CDR3 spans 15 residues. Germline CDR1 is SGHDT and CDR2 is YYEEEE. V was clipped by 2 bases and J by 2 bases, with 13 bases between them. Here the CDR3 reads CASSFRSASQETQYF. DNA of the CDR3: TGTGCCAGCAGCTTTAGGTCGGCTAGTCAAGAGACCCAGTACTTC.

Of note for this clone: This sample includes further DNA sequences coding for the same CDR3. This chain uses TRBV19 with TRBJ2-7, with TRBD1 matching over 10 bases. V gave up 6 bases and J gave up 4 bases; unmatched junction bases: 6. This CDR3 region has 14 residues. The germline V gene has CDR1 LNHDA and CDR2 SQIVND (reference sequence). The CDR3 DNA sequence: TGTGCCAGTAGCAAAAGGGGACAGGGGTACGAGCAGTACTTC. Translation: CASSKRGQGYEQYF.

The CDR3 loop reads CASSLSGGLVEYEQYF. DNA of the CDR3: TGTGCCAGCAGCCTGTCAGGGGGACTAGTAGAATACGAGCAGTACTTC. This chain connects TRBV5-8 to TRBJ2-7; D might be TRBD2 (8 bases). The V end was cut by 4 bases, the J end by 4 bases, with 21 bases between. Germline CDR1 reads SGHTS; CDR2 reads YDEGEE. CDR3 length: 16 amino acids.

The genes are TRBV30 and TRBJ1-3; unclear D gene. CDR3 length: 13 residues. Trimming removed 2 bases at V and 2 bases at J, with 7 bases between. Germline loops: CDR1 GTSNPN, CDR2 SVGIG (reference sequence). The CDR3 region has the DNA TGTGCCTGGAGTATCCTCACTGGAAACACCATATATTTT. Residues: CAWSILTGNTIYF.

The chain employs TRBV30 and TRBJ1-2; D is perhaps TRBD1 (6 bases). V lost 4 bases and J 9 bases, leaving 15 bases between the germline ends. Germline CDR1 is GTSNPN and CDR2 is SVGIG (reference sequence). CDR3 length: 12 amino acids. CDR3 nucleotide sequence: TGTGCCTGGACCGCAGGGGAGAGGAGCTACACCTTC. Amino acid sequence: CAWTAGERSYTF. Full variable domain (missing parts from reference TRBV30 and TRBJ1-2): SQTIHQWPATLVQPVGSPLSLECTVEGTSNPNLYWYRQAAGRGLQLLFYSVGIGQISSEVPQNLSASRPQDRQFILSSKKLLLSDSGFYLCAWTAGERSYTFGSGTRLTVV.

DNA for the CDR3: TGTGCCAGCAATGCCGGGACATCCAGCAATCAGCCCCAGCATTTT. As protein: CASNAGTSSNQPQHF. The chain uses TRBV6-1 and TRBJ1-5, with D perhaps matching TRBD1 (6 bases). There are 15 residues in the CDR3. V was trimmed by 7 bases and J by 1 base, leaving 14 bases between them. Germline V gives CDR1 MNHNS, CDR2 SASEGT.

This sequence joins TRBV11-2 and TRBJ2-2; D is ambiguous. The CDR3 has 16 amino acids. CDR1 is SGHAT and CDR2 is FQNNGV in the germline V gene. The germline V and J ends were trimmed by 2 bases and 0 bases, with 10 bases remaining between them. The CDR3 sequence is CASSLRSQPNTGELFF. The CDR3 coding sequence is TGTGCCAGCAGCTTACGTTCACAGCCGAACACCGGGGAGCTGTTTTTT.

This clone appeared a single time. DNA for the CDR3: TGTGCCAGCAGTTTAACATTTACCTACGAGCAGTACTTC. Residues: CASSLTFTYEQYF. The gene calls are TRBV27 and TRBJ2-7; D gene uncertain. CDR1 and CDR2 (germline): MNHEY, SMNVEV (reference sequence). V was trimmed by 2 bases and J by 2 bases, leaving 7 bases between them. The CDR3 runs 13 residues.

V gene TRBV10-3 combines with J gene TRBJ2-7; TRBD2 matches at 9 bases. This CDR3 is 16 amino acids long. Germline values: CDR1 ENHRY, CDR2 SYGVKD. V lost 2 bases and J lost 6; bases outside the gene matches: 11. In DNA form, the CDR3 reads TGTGCCATCAGTGAGCCCGGGGGTAGCGGGAGTTCCGAGCAGTACTTC. It encodes CAISEPGGSGSSEQYF.

Details on this clone: The sample contains more than one DNA sequence encoding this CDR3. The gene calls are TRBV6-5 and TRBJ2-7, with D possibly being TRBD1 or TRBD2 (6 bases each). Germline values: CDR1 MNHEY, CDR2 SVGAGI. The CDR3 runs 14 residues. Between the trimmed V and J ends, which lost 0 bases and 3 bases, there was a span of 9 bases. CDR3 coding DNA: TGTGCCAGCAGTTACTCCGGGGGCAGCTACGAGCAGTACTTC. Its protein is CASSYSGGSYEQYF.

The V and J genes are TRBV9 and TRBJ2-7, with D perhaps matching TRBD1 or TRBD2 (5 bases each). CDR1 is SGDLS and CDR2 is YYNGEE in the germline V gene. Trimming shortened V by 4 bases and J by 7 bases, and 15 bases separated the two germline ends. This CDR3 contains 13 residues. CDR3 DNA: TGTGCCAGCAGCCCACGTGGGGGTTGGGAGCAGTACTTC. The encoded protein is CASSPRGGWEQYF. Based on the CDR3 plus reference TRBV9 and TRBJ2-7, the full variable domain is DSGVTQTPKHLITATGQRVTLRCSPRSGDLSVYWYQQSLDQGLQFLIQYYNGEERAKGNILERFSAQQFPDLHSELNLSSLELGDSALYFCASSPRGGWEQYFGPGTRLTVT.

J is TRBJ2-7 and V is TRBV9; D perhaps matches TRBD1 (6 bases). Germline V gene lookup returns CDR1 SGDLS and CDR2 YYNGEE. Trimming left V 3 bases short and J 2 bases short, with 12 bases between. The CDR3 spans 14 residues. As DNA, the CDR3 is TGTGCCAGCAGCGGGCAGGACAGCACCTACGAGCAGTACTTC. Translating it yields CASSGQDSTYEQYF.

This clone was counted once. The genes are TRBV7-3 and TRBJ2-7, with 9 bases lining up with TRBD1. The CDR3 contains 13 residues. With 4 bases clipped from V and 6 bases from J, the junction kept 4 bases outside the gene matches. Germline CDR1 and CDR2: SGHTA and FQGTGA. CDR3 sequence reads: CASSSSTGGEQYF. The CDR3 DNA reads as TGTGCCAGCAGCTCTTCGACAGGGGGCGAGCAGTACTTC.

V gene TRBV5-1 combines with J gene TRBJ2-1, with TRBD2 matching 7 bases. With V trimmed by 0 bases and J by 6 bases, 21 bases remained unmatched. The CDR3 extends over 20 amino acids. Germline-derived CDR1 and CDR2 are SGHRS and YFSETQ. The CDR3 DNA sequence: TGCGCCAGCAGCTTGGGAGTTCGGTCGGGCGGGAGCCTATTGGGCAATGAGCAGTTCTTC. It specifies CASSLGVRSGGSLLGNEQFF.

The CDR3 protein is CASSLGQPTDTQYF. CDR3 coding DNA: TGTGCCAGCAGCTTGGGACAGCCCACAGATACGCAGTATTTT. The chain has TRBV7-3 and TRBJ2-3; 7 bases line up with TRBD1. After removal of 3 bases from V and 2 bases from J, the junction contained 2 bases not matched to a gene. The germline V gene encodes CDR1 SGHTA and CDR2 FQGTGA. The CDR3 covers 14 residues.

The chain uses TRBV28 and TRBJ1-5; D is perhaps TRBD1 (5 bases). Trimming shortened V by 7 bases and J by 0 bases, and 19 bases separated the two germline ends. Germline-derived CDR1 and CDR2 are MDHEN and SYDVKM. The CDR3 runs to 17 residues. The CDR3 DNA sequence: TGTGCCAGCATCTCGGATGACGGGACGGATAGCAATCAGCCCCAGCATTTT. It encodes CASISDDGTDSNQPQHF.

This chain joins TRBV27 and TRBJ2-7; TRBD2 might be the D (5 bases). The CDR3 runs 14 residues. V lost 3 bases and J lost 0, with 9 bases in between. CDR1 and CDR2 from the germline V gene are MNHEY and SMNVEV (reference sequence). CDR3 residues: CASSLRESSYEQYF. Here the CDR3 DNA reads TGTGCCAGCAGTTTGAGGGAGAGCTCCTACGAGCAGTACTTC.

CDR3 nucleotides: TGTGCCTGGAGTGCAGTGGGACAGGGAGGTGAGACCCAGTACTTC. Its translation is CAWSAVGQGGETQYF. The rearrangement uses TRBV30 and TRBJ2-5, with 9 bases that match TRBD1. J lost 5 bases, V lost 1 base, and 8 bases had no gene match. Per germline, CDR1 GTSNPN and CDR2 SVGIG (reference sequence). This CDR3 has 15 residues.

The gene calls are TRBV4-1 and TRBJ2-1, with D perhaps TRBD2 (6 bases). Germline assignment: CDR1 MGHRA and CDR2 YSYEKL. V shed 3 bases and J shed 4 bases, with 16 bases lying between them. The CDR3 contains 16 residues. Here the CDR3 DNA reads TGCGCCAGCAGCCAGAGACTAGAGGCTCCTTACAATGAGCAGTTCTTC. This codes for CASSQRLEAPYNEQFF.